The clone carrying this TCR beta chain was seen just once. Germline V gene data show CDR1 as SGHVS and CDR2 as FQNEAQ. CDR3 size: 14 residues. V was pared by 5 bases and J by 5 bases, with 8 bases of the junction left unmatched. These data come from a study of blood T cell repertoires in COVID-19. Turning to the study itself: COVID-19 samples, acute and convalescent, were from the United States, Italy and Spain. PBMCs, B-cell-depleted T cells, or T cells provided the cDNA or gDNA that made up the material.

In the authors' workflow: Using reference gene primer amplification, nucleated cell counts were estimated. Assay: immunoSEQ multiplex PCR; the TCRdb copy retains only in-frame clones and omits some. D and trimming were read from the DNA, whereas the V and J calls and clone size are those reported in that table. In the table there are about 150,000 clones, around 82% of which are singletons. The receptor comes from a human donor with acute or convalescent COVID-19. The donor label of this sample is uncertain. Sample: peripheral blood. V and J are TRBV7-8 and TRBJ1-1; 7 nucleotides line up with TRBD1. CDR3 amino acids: CASSVNRGTTEAFF. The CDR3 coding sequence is TGTGCCAGCAGCGTGAACAGGGGTACGACTGAAGCTTTCTTT.